This entry lists 25 T cell receptor beta chains sequenced from one sample in a study of cytomegalovirus exposure and HLA in healthy donors. The PCR ran on 60 Vbeta and 13 Jbeta primers. This table comes from immunoSEQ multiplex PCR, and its TCRdb copy is limited to in-frame clones, with some not included. This sample has fewer than 130,000 clones; about 79% occur once, and the top ten carry 2.6%. The sequenced material came from PBMCs. The source is a man between 50 and 59 years old in good health and CMV-seropositive.

This clone was seen a few times. At one end the junction does not follow the germline gene, possibly because of a read error. The chain is built from TRBV6-4 and TRBJ2-6; perhaps TRBD1 as D (6 bases). The CDR3 runs to 16 residues. Germline V lookup: CDR1 MRHNA, CDR2 SNTAGT. The CDR3 loop is CASSQSGVTGANGLTF. The DNA for the CDR3 is TGTGCCAGCAGTCAATCAGGGGTAACTGGGGCCAACGGCCTGACTTTC.

This rearrangement joins TRBV9 to TRBJ1-5; D uncertain. The CDR3 totals 14 residues. With 6 bases removed from V and 0 bases from J, the gap between germline ends came to 10 bases. Germline CDR1 and CDR2: SGDLS and YYNGEE. The CDR3 DNA sequence: TGTGCCAGCATCGGAGGGTATAGCAATCAGCCCCAGCATTTT. Its protein is CASIGGYSNQPQHF.

This clone was counted only a few times. The chain recombines TRBV30 with TRBJ1-3; no clear D. Germline-derived CDR1 and CDR2 are GTSNPN and SVGIG (reference sequence). The CDR3 consists of 12 residues. Trimming stripped 5 bases from V and 3 bases from J, with 8 bases between. CDR3 sequence: CAWASIGNTIYF. The CDR3, as DNA: TGTGCCTGGGCGTCCATTGGAAACACCATATATTTT.

The V and J genes are TRBV9 and TRBJ1-6; D may be TRBD1 (5 bases). The V end was cut by 2 bases, the J end by 6 bases, with 9 bases between. Germline V gene lookup returns CDR1 SGDLS and CDR2 YYNGEE. The CDR3 sequence is 14 residues long. The CDR3 coding sequence is TGTGCCAGCAGCGTGTCAGGGATTAATTCACCCCTCCACTTT. Encoded protein: CASSVSGINSPLHF.

This clone was found once. The chain recombines TRBV13 with TRBJ2-3; 13 nucleotides agree with TRBD2. Looked up from germline, CDR1 is PRHDT and CDR2 is FYEKMQ (reference sequence). The V gene end was trimmed by 10 bases and the J gene end by 1 base; junction bases not matched to a gene: 2. The CDR3 totals 14 residues. This CDR3 is CATTSGRGTDTQYF. The CDR3 nucleotides read TGTGCCACCACTAGCGGGAGGGGCACAGATACGCAGTATTTT.

This clone has only one observation. V and J are TRBV6-6 and TRBJ2-5; D is unresolved. Per germline, CDR1 MNHNY and CDR2 SVGAGI (reference sequence). This CDR3 has 12 amino acids. V gave up 4 bases and J gave up 4 bases, with 7 bases separating them. Written as DNA, the CDR3 is TGTGCCAGCAGTTCCGGAGTAGAGACCCAGTACTTC. Translated: CASSSGVETQYF.

In this sample, this clone turned up once. This chain uses TRBV9 with TRBJ2-3, with no clear D. The CDR3 runs to 13 residues. Germline CDR1 is SGDLS and CDR2 is YYNGEE. Trimming removed 4 bases from V and 6 bases from J, with 12 bases in between. Here the CDR3 DNA reads TGTGCCAGCAGCCCCCAGGTTGCGGATACGCAGTATTTT. The encoded protein is CASSPQVADTQYF.

This chain uses TRBV27 with TRBJ2-7, with 13 positions matching TRBD2. The V segment lost 8 bases and the J segment 0 bases; nucleotides outside the gene matches: 4. This CDR3 spans 15 amino acids. CDR1 and CDR2 (germline): MNHEY, SMNVEV (reference sequence). CDR3 DNA: TGTGCCAGCGGACTAGCGGGGGCTTTCTCCTACGAGCAGTACTTC. This sequence encodes CASGLAGAFSYEQYF.

The chain combines TRBV6-6 with TRBJ1-2; D possibly corresponds to TRBD1 (6 bases). Trimming removed 6 bases from V and 8 bases from J, with 16 bases in between. Per germline, CDR1 MNHNY and CDR2 SVGAGI (reference sequence). The CDR3 is 13 amino acids. This CDR3 reads CASSRTAPEGYTF. CDR3 sequence (DNA): TGTGCCAGCAGCCGGACAGCCCCGGAGGGCTACACCTTC.

This clone was observed a handful of times. At one boundary the junction diverges from the germline segment, which might be a read error. The CDR3 sequence: CASSHSEGHGYTF. As DNA, the CDR3 is TGTGCCAGCAGTCACTCGGAGGGGCATGGCTACACCTTC. The V call is TRBV6-5, the J call TRBJ1-2, with D possibly matching TRBD1 (5 bases). CDR1 MNHEY and CDR2 SVGAGI come from the germline V gene. The CDR3 sequence is 13 residues long.

This clone has just one count. The chain is built from TRBV27 and TRBJ1-1, with TRBD1 matching over 8 bases. Germline CDR1 reads MNHEY; CDR2 reads SMNVEV (reference sequence). Trimming at V came to 5 bases and at J to 0 bases, leaving 5 bases not matched to a gene. This CDR3 is 15 amino acids long. The CDR3 loop reads CASSPGTGLNTEAFF. In DNA form, the CDR3 reads TGTGCCAGCAGTCCCGGGACAGGTTTGAACACTGAAGCTTTCTTT.

The V call is TRBV4-1, the J call TRBJ1-1; D call uncertain. The V gene lost 2 bases and the J gene lost 6 bases, with 16 bases spanning the gap. The CDR3 covers 15 residues. Germline-derived CDR1 and CDR2 are MGHRA and YSYEKL. CDR3 amino acids: CASSQYAFMGAEAFF. CDR3 nucleotide sequence: TGCGCCAGCAGCCAATACGCGTTCATGGGCGCTGAAGCTTTCTTT.

This rearrangement joins TRBV6-4 to TRBJ1-1, with 7 bases matching TRBD1. J gave up 7 bases and V 6 bases, and 11 bases lay outside the gene matches. Looked up from germline, CDR1 is MRHNA and CDR2 is SNTAGT. This CDR3 is built from 14 residues. The CDR3 nucleotides read TGTGCCAGCAGGGGTCACAGGGGCTTACATGAAGCTTTCTTT. This sequence encodes CASRGHRGLHEAFF.

This chain uses TRBV5-1 with TRBJ2-2, with 7 positions matching TRBD2. Germline V gene lookup returns CDR1 SGHRS and CDR2 YFSETQ. Trimming at V came to 3 bases and at J to 2 bases, leaving 7 bases not matched to a gene. The CDR3 length is 16 residues. The CDR3 sequence is CASSSQGGANTGELFF. The CDR3 DNA reads as TGCGCCAGCAGCTCTCAGGGAGGGGCTAACACCGGGGAGCTGTTTTTT.

This chain links TRBV5-1 with TRBJ2-1, with 7 bases matching TRBD1. Per germline, CDR1 SGHRS and CDR2 YFSETQ. The junction had 5 bases not matched to a gene; V was cut back by 0 bases and J by 5 bases. The CDR3 consists of 15 residues. The DNA of the CDR3 is TGCGCCAGCAGCTTGGGAGGGACAGAAGACAATGAGCAGTTCTTC. Its protein is CASSLGGTEDNEQFF.

V and J are TRBV9 and TRBJ2-3; TRBD2 agrees at 10 bases. CDR1 and CDR2 from the germline V gene are SGDLS and YYNGEE. J gave up 4 bases and V 3 bases, and 5 bases lay outside the gene matches. The CDR3 runs 15 residues. Here the CDR3 reads CASSGLAGAADTQYF. The DNA of the CDR3 is TGTGCCAGCAGCGGCCTAGCGGGGGCTGCAGATACGCAGTATTTT.

This clone was counted a few times. This sequence joins TRBV5-6 and TRBJ2-3, with TRBD1 as a possible D gene (6 bases). V was shortened by 0 bases and J by 5 bases, with 7 bases between the two germline ends. The germline CDR1 and CDR2 sequences are SGHDT and YYEEEE. This CDR3 region has 13 residues. This chain's CDR3 is CASSLEDRDTQYF. CDR3 in DNA: TGTGCCAGCAGCTTGGAGGACAGAGATACGCAGTATTTT.

The chain has TRBV30 and TRBJ2-7; tentative D call: TRBD1 (6 bases). CDR1 GTSNPN and CDR2 SVGIG come from the germline V gene (reference sequence). V was shortened by 5 bases and J by 4 bases, with 12 bases between the two germline ends. This CDR3 has 12 amino acids. CDR3 in amino acids: CAWAGVAYEQYF. The CDR3 DNA is TGTGCCTGGGCAGGGGTCGCGTACGAGCAGTACTTC.

The CDR3 spells CSVERQGPYGYTF. The CDR3 DNA sequence: TGCAGCGTTGAACGACAGGGCCCCTATGGCTACACCTTC. The chain joins TRBV29-1 to TRBJ1-2, with TRBD1 matching 7 bases. V lost 2 bases, J lost 4 bases, and 4 bases stayed unmatched. Germline CDR1 and CDR2: SQVTM and ANQGSEA. The CDR3 totals 13 residues.

In this sample, this clone turned up a few times. The rearrangement joins TRBV27 to TRBJ1-2; D unclear. Trimming took 0 bases from V and 8 from J, leaving 16 bases between them. CDR1 is MNHEY, CDR2 SMNVEV, per germline (reference sequence). The CDR3 totals 15 residues. The CDR3 loop is CASSLSPLDPGGYTF. CDR3 bases: TGTGCCAGCAGTTTATCGCCGTTGGACCCGGGGGGCTACACCTTC.

The chain combines TRBV28 with TRBJ1-6; 7 bases align to TRBD1. Germline loops: CDR1 MDHEN, CDR2 SYDVKM. V lost 5 bases, J lost 0 bases, and 7 bases stayed unmatched. CDR3 length: 17 amino acids. The CDR3 DNA is TGTGCCAGCAGTCCAACGACAGGGAGCTCCTATAATTCACCCCTCCACTTT. Amino acids: CASSPTTGSSYNSPLHF.

The genes are TRBV5-1 and TRBJ2-2, with a possible D match to TRBD2 (6 bases). V lost 0 bases and J lost 4, with 13 bases in between. This CDR3 has 16 amino acids. The germline CDR1 and CDR2 sequences are SGHRS and YFSETQ. CDR3 sequence reads: CASSLAKGLTTGELFF. CDR3 bases: TGCGCCAGCAGCTTGGCCAAGGGACTGACCACCGGGGAGCTGTTTTTT.

The rearrangement uses TRBV5-1 and TRBJ2-1; the match to TRBD1 covers 8 bases. The CDR3 spans 14 residues. CDR1 SGHRS and CDR2 YFSETQ come from the germline V gene. J lost 4 bases, V lost 3 bases, and 3 bases had no gene match. The CDR3 DNA reads as TGCGCCAGCAGCTCCCGGGACAGGTACAATGAGCAGTTCTTC. Translating it yields CASSSRDRYNEQFF.

The chain joins TRBV10-3 to TRBJ1-1; TRBD1 agrees at 11 bases. J lost 7 bases, V lost 3 bases, and 7 bases had no gene match. Germline V gives CDR1 ENHRY, CDR2 SYGVKD. The CDR3 extends over 15 amino acids. CDR3 coding DNA: TGTGCCATCAGTGAAATGGGACAGGGGGTATATGAAGCTTTCTTT. Translation: CAISEMGQGVYEAFF.

The gene calls are TRBV5-1 and TRBJ2-1; 8 positions agree with TRBD1. The germline V gene encodes CDR1 SGHRS and CDR2 YFSETQ. The CDR3 runs to 15 residues. V trimming: 2 bases; J trimming: 5 bases; junction bases outside the gene matches: 6. This CDR3 reads CASSLGQGNHNEQFF. For the CDR3, the DNA is TGCGCCAGCAGCTTAGGACAGGGAAATCACAATGAGCAGTTCTTC.